This entry features one TCR beta chain sequence. This clonotype was counted only a few times. It has no known antigen specificity. Per-base quality was not reported, and no clone a single base away is much larger than it. The entry originates in a study of CD8+CD57+ T cells in acquired aplastic anemia (dated by TCRdb to the late 2010s). With regard to the full study: A mean of around 3.2 ug of DNA, ranging from roughly 0.19 to 27.4 ug, was extracted from sorted CD4+ and CD8+ cells. CD8+CD57+ expansion was defined as a frequency above the mean frequency observed in healthy subjects. The paper's findings and limits, for the study overall: Roughly 30 CD8+ CDR3 sequences were found to be shared between patients and controls, but these sequences appeared to be highly expressed in patients and within the immunodominant clones of the patients. No significant difference in CD8+ Simpson's diversity was found between patients and healthy controls (P=0.060).

CDR1 and CDR2, looked up from the germline V gene, are KGHDR and SFDVKD. The V end gives up 4 bases and the J end 3 bases, leaving 10 bases in the junction not matched to a gene. The CDR3 goes from the cysteine to the phenylalanine over 17 residues. Solely the CDR3 DNA is kept, with 51 bases framed from the first base. Expansion of CD8+CD57+ cells had been shown by flow cytometry in the patients chosen for sequencing. Severe acquired aplastic anemia was diagnosed in all patients according to International Study of Aplastic Anemia and Agranulocytosis and Camitta criteria. Patients had received no therapy at the time of blood sampling. TCR repertoires of sorted CD4+ and CD8+ blood T cells from severe aplastic anemia patients and healthy subjects were deep-sequenced in the study. Patients were enrolled under clinicaltrials.gov protocols 00001620, 01623167, 00001397, 00071045, 00081523 and 00961064 in the USA. Ficoll-Paque density gradient centrifugation was used to isolate peripheral blood mononuclear cells. Before DNA extraction, CD4+ and CD8+ T cells were sorted by FACS or by magnetic beads.

TCR beta VDJ combination and CDR3 sequence profiling used genomic DNA as the template. An Illumina HiSeq 2000 was used for TCR repertoire sequencing. Per the authors' processing: Repertoire assessment relied on Simpson's diversity index, CDR3 size and DJ length profiles, and TRBV/TRBJ rearrangement plots. The most abundant DNA sequence in the deep sequencing data was taken as the immunodominant clone. CDR3 amino acid sequences were checked for sharing across subjects and were also compared against the VDJdb database and published repertoires. TCRdb itself trimmed the public reads at Q25 with fastp, ran MiXCR and retained productive beta chains. Here each entry gathers all rows of one CDR3 protein and keeps the most common genes and DNA. The V and J calls were not made by the authors but by TCRdb's processing. In this sample the table shows 180,000 or so distinct CDR3 sequences, more than 60% of which occur a single time. The ten top clones hold approximately 46% of the sample.

Sequencing was performed on sorted CD4+, CD8+, or CD8+CD57+ T cells (not recorded which) from PBMCs. This sequence originates from a human donor with aplastic anemia. The sequence joins TRBV24-1 to TRBJ2-3; 9 middle bases align to TRBD1. Read as DNA, the sequence is TGTGCCACCAGTGACACTCGGACAGGGGATGTGACAGATACGCAGTATTTT. This codes for CATSDTRTGDVTDTQYF.